These T cell receptor beta chains were read from a single sample in a study of shared clonotypes between healthy human individuals. Generated by immunoSEQ multiplex PCR, the TCRdb table keeps only in-frame clones and is missing some. The sample records approximately 1,000,000 clones, approximately 77% being singletons. Sequences were obtained from memory CD4+ T cells from PBMCs. These receptors originate from a man younger than 35 in good health. Some clones in this sample may be carry-over from other donors' samples. Each CDR3 is given with its conserved first and last residue.

v_call	j_call	cdr3_aa
TRBV9	TRBJ1-2	CASSVDAGRTYGYTF
TRBV6-6	TRBJ2-7	CASSLGYEQYF
TRBV7-3	TRBJ1-2	CASSPGPNYGYTF
TRBV28	TRBJ1-1	CASSLGGGQGWTEAFF
TRBV19	TRBJ2-7	CASSSRLAGSYEQYF
TRBV29-1	TRBJ1-2	CSVVVSVPSRGYTF
TRBV7-2	TRBJ2-3	CASSVAGGVSRDTQYF
TRBV7-3	TRBJ2-3	CASSLFGAAADTQYF
TRBV30	TRBJ1-4	CAWTGTGRNEKLFF
TRBV7-9	TRBJ1-4	CASSPQGGENEKLFF
TRBV28	TRBJ2-2	CASSPGGLAANTGELFF
TRBV4-2	TRBJ1-5	CASSQRLNQPQHF
TRBV2	TRBJ2-1	CASSERRRAGANEQFF
TRBV5-1	TRBJ2-5	CASSLGVAGGQETQYF
TRBV2	TRBJ1-1	CASQDNTEAFF
TRBV5-1	TRBJ2-2	CASRSSRSTNTGELFF
TRBV19	TRBJ1-5	CASSKGGGGNQPQHF
TRBV7-3	TRBJ2-3	CASSPPWTDTQYF
TRBV5-3	TRBJ1-2	CARSLVWVSVYGYTF
TRBV6-6	TRBJ1-2	CASSGGAEKGGYTF
TRBV19	TRBJ2-1	CASSDGGPPIKQFF
TRBV7-2	TRBJ2-2	CASSSGSHTGELFF
TRBV14	TRBJ1-1	CASSQLTPGLKAEAFF
TRBV7-2	TRBJ2-7	CASSLAGPVGYEQYF
TRBV2	TRBJ2-2	CASSEAGPRNTGELFF
TRBV10-3	TRBJ2-3	CAIKRTSTGTSTDTQYF
TRBV6-1	TRBJ1-1	CASSLQPMGNTEAFF
TRBV6-1	TRBJ1-1	CASSDPSGGNTEAFF
TRBV6-5	TRBJ1-1	CASTQQGRITEAFF
TRBV28	TRBJ2-7	CASSLAGTRGPEQYF
TRBV19	TRBJ2-6	CASSKGTSTLGANVLTF
TRBV5-5	TRBJ2-3	CASSLDPGADTQYF
TRBV6-5	TRBJ2-5	CASSSTGVRETQYF
TRBV5-1	TRBJ2-3	CASRIAGVSTDTQYF
TRBV28	TRBJ2-7	CAGGPVGGRDEQYF
TRBV29-1	TRBJ1-1	CSVEGDRGTVAFF
TRBV5-4	TRBJ1-3	CASSLAPAISGNTIYF
TRBV4-2	TRBJ2-3	CASSPGRTGRAGTQYF
TRBV30	TRBJ1-5	CAWTRDRAYQPQHF
TRBV2	TRBJ2-1	CASQRTNDYNEQFF
TRBV30	TRBJ1-3	CAWGVRGLPGNTIYF
TRBV18	TRBJ2-7	CASSPRGTGYEQYF
TRBV10-3	TRBJ2-1	CAISERSGNYNEQFF
TRBV4-3	TRBJ2-5	CASSQGLKETQYF
TRBV9	TRBJ2-5	CASSGAGLAWETQYF
TRBV15	TRBJ2-5	CATSRGTGAKETQYF
TRBV14	TRBJ2-7	CASSPLGFLDYEQYF
TRBV6-1	TRBJ1-1	CASRTGGKNTEAFF
TRBV4-2	TRBJ1-3	CASSQGGQGAVGNTIYF
TRBV7-3	TRBJ2-3	CASSPGQAEGTQYF
TRBV7-2	TRBJ2-1	CASGTGKSYNEQFF
TRBV28	TRBJ2-1	CASSLGGSSDEQFF
TRBV4-1	TRBJ2-4	CASSRTGQAKNIQYF
TRBV7-2	TRBJ1-1	CASSLFEPRGTEAFF
TRBV5-1	TRBJ2-1	CASSPGGLSSYNEQFF
TRBV30	TRBJ2-7	CAGLTGGAEQYF
TRBV7-3	TRBJ2-5	CASSFDRQETQYF
TRBV4-1	TRBJ2-2	CASSQEPGQGARELFF
TRBV10-1	TRBJ2-3	CASAARLEDTQYF